One sample yielded the 24 T cell receptor beta chains listed below, sequenced in a study of blood T cell repertoires in COVID-19 (dated by TCRdb to 2018 to 2020). The library was obtained by the immunoSEQ multiplex PCR assay. The table was pulled from immuneACCESS by TCRdb, which kept in-frame rearrangements only. Such tables lose some clones; where checked, under half of the loss comes from unresolved V genes, and the rest has no known cause. Present in this sample are 100,000 or so clones, more than 65% of which were seen just once. The leading ten clones occupy 31% of the sample. The specimen sequenced was peripheral blood. These TCRs come from a man in his 70s with active or convalescent COVID-19.

The chain couples TRBV15 to TRBJ2-7; D uncertain. The CDR3 is made up of 14 amino acids. V dropped 0 bases and J dropped 3 bases, with 9 bases sitting between them. The V gene's germline CDR1 is LNHNV and CDR2 YYDKDF (reference sequence). CDR3 residues: CATSRDPRNYEQYF. The DNA of the CDR3 is TGTGCCACCAGCAGAGACCCCAGAAACTACGAGCAGTACTTC.

As for this clone: A read error may produce the germline difference seen at one junction end. This same CDR3 is encoded by further DNA sequences in the sample. This sequence joins TRBV6-6 and TRBJ2-5, with 7 bases lining up with TRBD2. Germline V lookup: CDR1 MNHNY, CDR2 SVGAGI (reference sequence). The CDR3 sequence is 14 residues long. The CDR3 nucleotides read TGCGCCAGCAGTTCACCGCGGGGGAAAGAGACCCAGTACTTC. It encodes CASSSPRGKETQYF.

CDR3 DNA: TGTGCCACCAGTGATTCTGGGACAGGGGGCTCGAACACTGAAGCTTTCTTT. Amino acid sequence: CATSDSGTGGSNTEAFF. V and J are TRBV24-1 and TRBJ1-1; 12 positions agree with TRBD1. The CDR3 covers 17 residues. Germline CDR1 reads KGHDR; CDR2 reads SFDVKD. Trimming at V came to 2 bases and at J to 1 base, leaving 4 bases not matched to a gene.

The chain links TRBV6-2 or TRBV6-3 to TRBJ2-7; the match to TRBD1 covers 11 bases. The junction had 3 bases not matched to a gene; V was cut back by 5 bases and J by 9 bases. CDR3 size: 12 residues. Germline loops: CDR1 MNHEY, CDR2 SVGEGT. DNA of the CDR3: TGTGCCAGCAGTCGCGGGACAGGGGGGCAGTACTTC. Translated, it gives CASSRGTGGQYF.

The rearrangement links TRBV14 to TRBJ1-2; no clear D. CDR3 size: 11 residues. V was trimmed by 0 bases and J by 8 bases, leaving 4 bases between them. Germline loops: CDR1 SGHDN, CDR2 FVKESK. CDR3 in amino acids: CASSQDQGYTF. CDR3 DNA sequence: TGTGCCAGCAGCCAAGATCAGGGCTACACCTTC. Using reference TRBV14 and TRBJ1-2 for the parts outside the CDR3, the full variable domain is EAGVTQFPSHSVIEKGQTVTLRCDPISGHDNLYWYRRVMGKEIKFLLHFVKESKQDESGMPNNRFLAERTGGTYSTLKVQPAELEDSGVYFCASSQDQGYTFGSGTRLTVV.

J is TRBJ2-7 and V is TRBV3-1 (or the pseudogene TRBV3-2), with 8 bases identical to TRBD2. CDR1 LGHDT and CDR2 YNNKEL come from the germline V gene (reference sequence). CDR3 length: 15 amino acids. The trim removed 0 bases at V and 2 bases at J, leaving 3 bases unmatched. DNA for the CDR3: TGTGCCAGCAGCCAAGAGTCGGGGGGGCCCTACGAGCAGTACTTC. Translated, it gives CASSQESGGPYEQYF.

The DNA for the CDR3 is TGTGCCAGCAGCTTAGCGTCCGCGGGCGAGCAGTACTTC. This encodes CASSLASAGEQYF. V is TRBV7-6 and J is TRBJ2-7, with a possible D match to TRBD2 (5 bases). The V gene's germline CDR1 is SGHVS and CDR2 FNYEAQ. The length of the CDR3 is 13 residues. V was trimmed by 0 bases and J by 6 bases, leaving 9 bases between them. Full variable domain (missing parts from reference TRBV7-6 and TRBJ2-7): GAGVSQSPRYKVTKRGQDVALRCDPISGHVSLYWYRQALGQGPEFLTYFNYEAQQDKSGLPNDRFSAERPEGSISTLTIQRTEQRDSAMYRCASSLASAGEQYFGPGTRLTVT.

The rearrangement joins TRBV19 to TRBJ1-5, with 9 positions matching TRBD1. Looked up from germline, CDR1 is LNHDA and CDR2 is SQIVND (reference sequence). The CDR3 totals 15 residues. V dropped 7 bases and J dropped 2; count of bases not matched to a gene: 6. The CDR3 coding sequence is TGTGCCAGTAATCCGGACAGGGGTGGCAATCAGCCCCAGCATTTT. Protein sequence: CASNPDRGGNQPQHF.

The chain joins TRBV3-1 (or the pseudogene TRBV3-2) to TRBJ1-4; 7 bases map to TRBD1. The V gene end was trimmed by 0 bases and the J gene end by 5 bases; junction bases not matched to a gene: 3. Germline-derived CDR1 and CDR2 are LGHDT and YNNKEL (reference sequence). This CDR3 has 15 amino acids. The CDR3: CASSQDDRDNEKLFF. CDR3 in DNA: TGTGCCAGCAGCCAAGATGACAGGGACAATGAAAAACTGTTTTTT.

The chain uses TRBV3-1 (or the pseudogene TRBV3-2) and TRBJ1-5, with 9 bases aligning to TRBD1. CDR1 and CDR2 from the germline V gene are LGHDT and YNNKEL (reference sequence). The CDR3 runs 15 residues. With 1 base clipped from V and 5 bases from J, the junction kept 3 bases outside the gene matches. CDR3 loop: CASSQGDRDYQPQHF. The CDR3 DNA sequence: TGTGCCAGCAGCCAAGGGGACAGGGATTATCAGCCCCAGCATTTT.

This rearrangement joins TRBV21-1 to TRBJ1-2. TRBV21-1 counts as a pseudogene. The CDR3 is 16 amino acids. This CDR3 is CASGYLRGAANYGYTF. DNA of the CDR3: TGTGCCAGCGGATACCTTCGGGGGGCGGCTAACTATGGCTACACCTTC.

This clone was counted a single time. The V gene is TRBV18, the J gene TRBJ1-1; the match to TRBD1 covers 8 bases. Germline CDR1 reads KGHSH; CDR2 reads LQKENI. The CDR3 runs to 17 residues. The J segment lost 3 bases and the V segment lost 3 bases, leaving 12 bases of the junction unmatched. This CDR3 reads CASSPQGAQRSDTEAFF. CDR3 nucleotide sequence: TGTGCCAGCTCACCCCAGGGGGCGCAAAGGTCTGACACTGAAGCTTTCTTT. Full variable domain (missing parts from reference TRBV18 and TRBJ1-1): NAGVMQNPRHLVRRRGQEARLRCSPMKGHSHVYWYRQLPEEGLKFMVYLQKENIIDESGMPKERFSAEFPKEGPSILRIQQVVRGDSAAYFCASSPQGAQRSDTEAFFGQGTRLTVV.

The chain joins TRBV6-6 to TRBJ2-3, with 9 bases lining up with TRBD2. The germline V gene has CDR1 MNHNY and CDR2 SVGAGI (reference sequence). This CDR3 is built from 15 residues. Trimming took 6 bases from V and 3 from J; bases not matched to a gene: 7. The CDR3 sequence is CASSPFSGRTDTQYF. The CDR3 nucleotides read TGTGCCAGCAGCCCCTTTAGCGGGAGAACAGATACGCAGTATTTT.

The chain carries TRBV25-1 and TRBJ1-1, with 8 bases fitting TRBD1. Germline CDR1 is MGHDK and CDR2 is SYGVNS. With 4 bases clipped from V and 4 bases from J, the junction kept 5 bases outside the gene matches. This CDR3 contains 14 residues. This CDR3 reads CASSAGQGFTEAFF. The CDR3, as DNA: TGTGCCAGCAGTGCCGGACAGGGTTTCACTGAAGCTTTCTTT.

The chain couples TRBV27 to TRBJ1-6; D gene unclear. The CDR3 is 16 residues long. V lost 2 bases, J lost 2 bases, and 10 bases lay in between. From germline, CDR1 is MNHEY and CDR2 SMNVEV (reference sequence). The DNA for the CDR3 is TGTGCCAGCAGTTTAGGGCCGGCAGCCTATAATTCACCCCTCCACTTT. It specifies CASSLGPAAYNSPLHF.

The chain carries TRBV7-6 and TRBJ1-4; 10 bases are a match to TRBD1. The CDR3 sequence is 15 residues long. J gave up 7 bases and V 2 bases, and 4 bases lay outside the gene matches. The germline V gene has CDR1 SGHVS and CDR2 FNYEAQ. This chain's CDR3 is CASSLSGTGAEKLFF. CDR3 DNA: TGTGCCAGCAGCTTAAGCGGGACAGGGGCTGAAAAACTGTTTTTT.

The chain joins TRBV3-1 (or the pseudogene TRBV3-2) to TRBJ2-5; TRBD2 aligns across 14 bases. Trimming cost V 5 bases and J 5 bases; bases outside gene matches: 7. CDR1 and CDR2 (germline): LGHDT, YNNKEL (reference sequence). The CDR3 loop spans 16 amino acids. CDR3 sequence reads: CASSFSGTSGGETQYF. CDR3 nucleotide sequence: TGTGCCAGCAGCTTTTCCGGGACTAGCGGGGGTGAGACCCAGTACTTC.

The chain couples TRBV3-1 (or the pseudogene TRBV3-2) to TRBJ2-3; D is unresolved. Germline CDR1 reads LGHDT; CDR2 reads YNNKEL (reference sequence). Deletions cut 3 bases from V and 1 base from J, with 8 bases between. The CDR3 sequence is 14 residues long. The chain's CDR3 is CASSHLEGTDTQYF. In DNA, the CDR3 is TGTGCCAGCAGCCACCTAGAGGGCACAGATACGCAGTATTTT.

This sequence joins TRBV19 and TRBJ2-7; no firm D call. V lost 1 base and J 5 bases, leaving 9 bases between the germline ends. Germline V CDR1 and CDR2: LNHDA, SQIVND (reference sequence). CDR3 length equals 13 residues. The CDR3 loop is CASSIGAANEQYF. Here the CDR3 DNA reads TGTGCCAGTAGTATAGGGGCAGCTAACGAGCAGTACTTC. Supplemented by reference TRBV19 and TRBJ2-7, the full variable domain reads DGGITQSPKYLFRKEGQNVTLSCEQNLNHDAMYWYRQDPGQGLRLIYYSQIVNDFQKGDIAEGYSVSREKKESFPLTVTSAQKNPTAFYLCASSIGAANEQYFGPGTRLTVT.

The chain is built from TRBV25-1 and TRBJ1-4, with unresolved D. Trimming removed 2 bases at V and 7 bases at J, with 8 bases between. Germline values: CDR1 MGHDK, CDR2 SYGVNS. The CDR3 runs to 13 residues. CDR3 nucleotides: TGTGCCAGCAGTGAAGGCCCCCCTGAAAAACTGTTTTTT. Translating it yields CASSEGPPEKLFF.

In this sample, this clone is medium-sized. The DNA of the CDR3 is TGTGCCAGCAGTTTTACGGTCGCGGGACAGCAGTTCTTC. Translated, it gives CASSFTVAGQQFF. The J gene is TRBJ2-1, the V gene TRBV27; D possibly corresponds to TRBD2 (6 bases). Germline V lookup: CDR1 MNHEY, CDR2 SMNVEV (reference sequence). V lost 3 bases, J lost 11 bases, and 14 bases lay in between. The CDR3 has 13 residues.

The chain links TRBV13 to TRBJ2-3; D is possibly TRBD1 (7 bases). This CDR3 spans 17 amino acids. Germline loops: CDR1 PRHDT, CDR2 FYEKMQ (reference sequence). V was shortened by 6 bases and J by 2 bases, with 21 bases between the two germline ends. The chain's CDR3 is CASRTGDSEVDTDTQYF. DNA for the CDR3: TGTGCCAGCAGAACAGGGGACTCGGAGGTAGACACAGATACGCAGTATTTT.

The chain employs TRBV19 and TRBJ2-3; 11 nucleotides line up with TRBD1. V was pared by 6 bases and J by 6 bases, with 5 bases of the junction left unmatched. Per the germline V gene, CDR1 is LNHDA and CDR2 is SQIVND (reference sequence). The CDR3 is 14 residues long. DNA of the CDR3: TGTGCCAGTAGGGACAGGGGGCGCGTGGATACGCAGTATTTT. Protein product: CASRDRGRVDTQYF.

This clone was observed a few times. The chain couples TRBV5-6 to TRBJ1-5, with TRBD1 matching 8 bases. Trimming took 0 bases from V and 7 from J; bases not matched to a gene: 6. Germline lookup yields CDR1 SGHDT and CDR2 YYEEEE. The length of the CDR3 is 15 residues. The chain's CDR3 is CASSLGQGAWQPQHF. Here the CDR3 DNA reads TGTGCCAGCAGCTTGGGGCAGGGGGCATGGCAGCCCCAGCATTTT.